Each of the 30 T cell receptor beta chains below was sequenced from the same sample in a study of molecular identifiers for immune sequencing clone quantification. TCRdb re-derived calls from the PCR reads in MiXCR, one entry per CDR3 protein. In the table there are more than 450,000 distinct CDR3 sequences, around 25% of which are singletons. Sequencing was done on a sample of naive CD8+ T cells from blood, with Jurkat cell RNA spiked in. Regarding subset: FACS-sorted CD8+CD4-CCR7+CD45RA+ naive T cells. All receptors come from a human donor in good health. Some libraries in this study had Jurkat cell RNA spiked in.

This clonotype has a handful of counts. This chain connects TRBV27 to TRBJ1-2, with 11 bases fitting TRBD1. Per the germline V gene, CDR1 is MNHEY and CDR2 is SMNVEV (reference sequence). The CDR3 is made up of 16 amino acids. V gave up 5 bases and J gave up 5 bases; unmatched junction bases: 10. CDR3 DNA: TGTGCCAGCAGTAGCTTGGGGACAGGGGGTATTTATGGCTACACCTTC. As protein: CASSSLGTGGIYGYTF.

The chain employs TRBV3-1 and TRBJ2-1, with 7 bases identical to TRBD1. The CDR3 has 15 residues. Losses at the gene ends were 4 bases for V and 4 bases for J; bases not matched to a gene: 7. CDR1 is LGHDT, CDR2 YNNKEL, per germline (reference sequence). CDR3 protein: CASSPSRGIYNEQFF. The CDR3 DNA follows: TGTGCCAGCAGCCCCAGCAGGGGGATTTACAATGAGCAGTTCTTC.

This clonotype has just a few counts. This chain uses TRBV7-9 with TRBJ2-3, with 11 bases that match TRBD2. Germline loops: CDR1 SEHNR, CDR2 FQNEAQ (reference sequence). V lost 0 bases, J lost 4 bases, and 6 bases stayed unmatched. The CDR3 has 17 residues. The CDR3 DNA is TGTGCCAGCAGCTTAGCTAGCGGGGGGGCCCCCGCAGATACGCAGTATTTT. The encoded protein is CASSLASGGAPADTQYF.

In regard to this clonotype: This may come from a read error, since a much larger clone is one base off. CDR3 DNA: TGCAGCGCACGACATAAGCGAGAGACCCAGTACTTC. Translation: CSARHKRETQYF. J is TRBJ2-5 and V is TRBV29-1; D unclear. CDR3 size: 12 residues. With 7 bases removed from V and 4 bases from J, the gap between germline ends came to 13 bases. The germline gives CDR1 SQVTM, CDR2 ANQGSEA. The full variable domain, its missing parts supplied by reference TRBV29-1 and TRBJ2-5, is SAVISQKPSRDICQRGTSLTIQCQVDSQVTMMFWYRQQPGQSLTLIATANQGSEATYESGFVIDKFPISRPNLTFSTLTVSNMSPEDSSIYLCSARHKRETQYFGPGTRLLVL.

This clonotype was seen more than once but under ten times. The V call is TRBV3-1, the J call TRBJ1-5; D is undetermined. This CDR3 is 15 amino acids long. Trimming took 3 bases from V and 0 from J, leaving 9 bases between them. Germline loops: CDR1 LGHDT, CDR2 YNNKEL (reference sequence). As DNA, the CDR3 is TGTGCCAGCAGCCACTCCGGATATAGCAATCAGCCCCAGCATTTT. Encoded protein: CASSHSGYSNQPQHF.

CDR3 DNA sequence: TGTGCCAGCAGTTCTTCCGATGAGCAGTTCTTC. Its protein is CASSSSDEQFF. V and J are TRBV12-3 or TRBV12-4 and TRBJ2-1; D not resolved. V was pared by 4 bases and J by 8 bases, with 6 bases between. The CDR3 loop spans 11 amino acids.

V gene TRBV9 combines with J gene TRBJ2-2; 8 bases agree with TRBD2. Germline CDR1 reads SGDLS; CDR2 reads YYNGEE. The CDR3 contains 17 residues. V shed 4 bases and J 4 bases; nucleotides not matched to a gene: 12. CDR3 sequence reads: CASSPVRRRGVTGELFF. The DNA of the CDR3 is TGTGCCAGCAGCCCTGTACGGCGGCGGGGGGTCACCGGGGAGCTGTTTTTT.

About this clonotype: A much bigger clone sits one base away, suggesting this may be a read error. The chain is built from TRBV5-3 and TRBJ2-3; no clear D gene. TRBV5-3 is classed as an ORF, of uncertain function. The CDR3 contains 15 residues. The CDR3 region has the DNA TGTGCCAGCAGCTTGGCAACGGCCAGTGCAGATACGCAGTATTTT. It encodes CASSLATASADTQYF.

This clonotype was detected a few times. The chain joins TRBV3-2 to TRBJ2-2. TRBV3-2 is flagged as a pseudogene. The CDR3 is made up of 15 amino acids. CDR3 nucleotide sequence: TGTGCCAGCAGCCAAGGACTTCCGAACACCGGGGAGCTGTTTTTT. Protein: CASSQGLPNTGELFF.

This rearrangement joins TRBV12-3 or TRBV12-4 to TRBJ2-3; possible D gene TRBD2, 7 bases. This CDR3 has 16 amino acids. The V end lost 4 bases, the J end lost 0 bases, and 14 bases lay between the germline ends. The CDR3 here is CASSSRGGGSTDTQYF. The CDR3 DNA sequence: TGTGCCAGCAGTTCCCGGGGAGGGGGTAGCACAGATACGCAGTATTTT.

Many counts were recorded for this clonotype. V usage is TRBV19 and J usage is TRBJ1-5, with 7 positions matching TRBD1. The CDR3 runs 13 residues. J lost 5 bases, V lost 9 bases, and 7 bases had no gene match. Germline V gives CDR1 LNHDA, CDR2 SQIVND (reference sequence). The CDR3 DNA sequence: TGTGCCAGCAATGACAGGGTCGATCAGCCCCAGCATTTT. The encoded protein is CASNDRVDQPQHF.

Regarding this clonotype: The CDR3 ends on some other residue instead of the conserved phenylalanine or tryptophan, so this is likely a read error. The chain recombines TRBV6-1 with TRBJ1-1; D is perhaps TRBD1 (6 bases). Germline V gene data show CDR1 as MNHNS and CDR2 as SASEGT. The CDR3 totals 15 residues. Trimming took 2 bases from V and 5 from J, leaving 15 bases between them. CDR3 in amino acids: CASSERGGGITEAFS. The CDR3 DNA reads as TGTGCCAGCAGTGAACGAGGAGGGGGGATAACTGAAGCTTTCTCT.

The rearrangement links TRBV9 to TRBJ1-2; D is unclear. CDR1 SGDLS and CDR2 YYNGEE come from the germline V gene. Trimming removed 4 bases from V and 0 bases from J, with 13 bases in between. CDR3 length: 15 residues. Here the CDR3 reads CASSPAGTANYGYTF. CDR3 coding DNA: TGTGCCAGCAGCCCAGCCGGCACAGCTAACTATGGCTACACCTTC.

A note on this clonotype: A single base separates this from a much larger clone, so it may be a read error. The chain links TRBV7-8 to TRBJ1-5; D is perhaps TRBD1 (5 bases). Germline CDR1 SGHVS, CDR2 FQNEAQ. The CDR3 spans 14 residues. CDR3 DNA sequence: TGTACCAGCAGTCCCGGGGCCACAAATCAGCCCCAGCATTTT. Amino acids: CTSSPGATNQPQHF.

The J gene is TRBJ2-2, the V gene TRBV4-3, with a tentative D call TRBD1 (6 bases). This CDR3 has 15 residues. Trimming took 2 bases from V and 3 from J, leaving 10 bases between them. Looked up from germline, CDR1 is LGHNA and CDR2 is YSLEER. This chain's CDR3 is CASSQWDTYTGELFF. The CDR3, as DNA: TGCGCCAGCAGCCAATGGGACACTTACACCGGGGAGCTGTTTTTT.

This chain joins TRBV12-3 or TRBV12-4 and TRBJ1-1, with 9 bases lining up with TRBD1. The CDR3 is made up of 16 amino acids. Unmatched junction bases numbered 8, after V lost 4 bases and J lost 2 bases. The DNA for the CDR3 is TGTGCCAGCAGTTCACTACCGACAGGGGGTAACACTGAAGCTTTCTTT. Amino acids: CASSSLPTGGNTEAFF.

This clonotype came up a few times. J is TRBJ2-3 and V is TRBV30, with D perhaps matching TRBD2 (6 bases). V was clipped by 1 base and J by 2 bases, with 25 bases between them. In germline, CDR1 is GTSNPN, CDR2 SVGIG (reference sequence). This CDR3 spans 19 amino acids. The CDR3 DNA reads as TGTGCCTGGAGTGGTTGGGCTAGCGTGTCGCCCGCGCCCACAGATACGCAGTATTTT. It encodes CAWSGWASVSPAPTDTQYF.

In its sample, this clonotype was seen a few times. The chain couples TRBV7-2 to TRBJ2-1; 8 nucleotides line up with TRBD1. V lost 5 bases, J lost 2 bases, and 2 bases stayed unmatched. This CDR3 is 14 amino acids long. Germline CDR1 is SGHTA and CDR2 is FQGNSA. The CDR3 sequence is CASSQGAAYNEQFF. Here the CDR3 DNA reads TGTGCCAGCAGCCAGGGGGCGGCCTACAATGAGCAGTTCTTC.

There are a few counts of this clonotype. The DNA for the CDR3 is TGCGCCAGCAGCCAAGTTTCCGGGTTCTTAGGGGAGCTGTTTTTT. Protein product: CASSQVSGFLGELFF. This chain joins TRBV4-3 and TRBJ2-2; D is uncertain. The CDR3 covers 15 residues. Trimming took off 1 base at V and 8 bases at J, with 14 bases between the two ends. Germline values: CDR1 LGHNA, CDR2 YSLEER.

This rearrangement joins TRBV6-5 to TRBJ2-1; no definite D call. Trimming stripped 0 bases from V and 10 bases from J, with 16 bases between. Germline V gene data show CDR1 as MNHEY and CDR2 as SVGAGI. The CDR3 is 15 residues long. The DNA of the CDR3 is TGTGCCAGCAGTTACTCACTGACAAATCCCCCCGAGCAGTTCTTC. As protein: CASSYSLTNPPEQFF.

The V and J genes are TRBV4-1 and TRBJ2-3; no clear D gene. V was pared by 4 bases and J by 8 bases, with 10 bases between. The CDR3 covers 12 residues. CDR1 and CDR2 (germline): MGHRA, YSYEKL. The CDR3 reads CASSPDLGTQYF. Here the CDR3 DNA reads TGCGCCAGCAGCCCGGATCTCGGTACGCAGTATTTT.

Notes on this clonotype: The junction and the germline gene differ at one end; a read error may be behind it. The chain uses TRBV13 and TRBJ2-5, with 8 bases fitting TRBD2. Germline V gene sequence: CDR1 PRHDT, CDR2 FYEKMQ (reference sequence). This CDR3 contains 16 residues. CDR3 sequence (DNA): TGTGCCAGCAGTTTAGGACTAGCTCTGAGCCAGGAGACCCAGTACTTC. It translates to CASSLGLALSQETQYF.

Written as DNA, the CDR3 is TGTGCCAGCTCACCAGGGGTTGCTAATGAAAAACTGTTTTTT. It is translated as CASSPGVANEKLFF. This chain connects TRBV18 to TRBJ1-4; D not certain. Germline loops: CDR1 KGHSH, CDR2 LQKENI. V gave up 2 bases and J gave up 3 bases, with 7 bases separating them. This CDR3 has 14 residues.

This clonotype was picked up a small number of times. V gene TRBV30 combines with J gene TRBJ1-1; 8 nucleotides align to TRBD1. This CDR3 is 14 amino acids long. V dropped 1 base and J dropped 5; count of bases not matched to a gene: 6. Germline CDR1 is GTSNPN and CDR2 is SVGIG (reference sequence). DNA for the CDR3: TGTGCCTGGAGTGCCCCGGACAGGGATACTGAAGCTTTCTTT. Amino acid sequence: CAWSAPDRDTEAFF.

V gene TRBV6-1 combines with J gene TRBJ1-4; possibly TRBD1 for D (6 bases). This CDR3 comprises 17 residues. V lost 5 bases and J lost 0, with 16 bases in between. Per germline, CDR1 MNHNS and CDR2 SASEGT. In nucleotides, the CDR3 is TGTGCCAGCAGTTACCGTAGGACAGATGCAACTAATGAAAAACTGTTTTTT. This encodes CASSYRRTDATNEKLFF.

This clonotype was seen many times. The chain joins TRBV7-9 to TRBJ1-1; D is undetermined. Germline assignment: CDR1 SEHNR and CDR2 FQNEAQ (reference sequence). V lost 4 bases and J 6 bases, leaving 6 bases between the germline ends. This CDR3 region has 11 residues. CDR3 DNA: TGTGCCAGCAGCTGGAAGTCTGAAGCTTTCTTT. Protein sequence: CASSWKSEAFF.

The chain employs TRBV5-4 and TRBJ2-7, with D tentatively TRBD1 (5 bases). V was trimmed by 2 bases and J by 2 bases, leaving 11 bases between them. CDR3 length: 14 residues. Per germline, CDR1 SGHNT and CDR2 YYREEE (reference sequence). The chain's CDR3 is CASSLWTSPYEQYF. In DNA form, the CDR3 reads TGTGCCAGCAGCTTATGGACAAGTCCCTACGAGCAGTACTTC.

This clonotype came up a few times. The chain uses TRBV19 and TRBJ1-4; D gene ambiguous. The CDR3 runs to 14 residues. Germline V gene sequence: CDR1 LNHDA, CDR2 SQIVND (reference sequence). Trimming cost V 3 bases and J 5 bases, with 10 bases left between them. CDR3 in DNA: TGTGCCAGTAGTATGTGGAGTTGGAATGAAAAACTGTTTTTT. Its translation is CASSMWSWNEKLFF.

There are many counts of this clonotype. The rearrangement links TRBV29-1 to TRBJ1-1; 8 bases agree with TRBD1. This CDR3 spans 12 amino acids. CDR1 is SQVTM, CDR2 ANQGSEA, per germline. V was pared by 4 bases and J by 6 bases, with 4 bases of the junction left unmatched. The CDR3 loop is CSVATGEPEAFF. In DNA form, the CDR3 reads TGCAGCGTTGCGACAGGGGAGCCTGAAGCTTTCTTT.

The rearrangement links TRBV19 to TRBJ2-1, with no clear D. The V end was cut by 2 bases, the J end by 6 bases, with 8 bases between. Germline V gives CDR1 LNHDA, CDR2 SQIVND (reference sequence). The CDR3 sequence is 13 residues long. CDR3: CASSISFVNEQFF. CDR3 coding DNA: TGTGCCAGTAGTATAAGTTTTGTCAATGAGCAGTTCTTC.